Listed below are T cell receptor beta chains from one sample, sequenced in a study of cytomegalovirus exposure and HLA in healthy donors. Here immunoSEQ multiplex PCR was the method, and the copy in TCRdb shows in-frame clones only, minus some. The repertoire has fewer than 200,000 clones, about two thirds of them found once; the top ten carry roughly 4.1%. Sequenced input: PBMCs. Receptor source: a woman between 18 and 30 years old in good health and CMV-seropositive. Both conserved end residues are part of each CDR3. D genes are given only for firm matches. Not every row has a clone size; where given, it reads once, few, many or a size class.

d_gene,j_gene,len,v_gene,abundance,CDR3aa,CDR3nt
NA,TRBJ1-2,15,TRBV7-9,NA,CASGTITPDYYGYTF,TGTGCCAGCGGGACAATCACCCCCGACTATTATGGCTACACCTTC
NA,TRBJ2-5,12,TRBV5-1,NA,CASSPDQETQYF,TGCGCCAGCAGCCCCGACCAAGAGACCCAGTACTTC
NA,TRBJ1-2,13,TRBV5-4,once,CASSLGGQYGYTF,TGTGCCAGCAGCTTGGGCGGACAGTATGGCTACACCTTC
NA,TRBJ2-7,14,TRBV27,NA,CASSLSQGPYEQYF,TGTGCCAGCAGTTTATCTCAGGGGCCCTACGAGCAGTACTTC
TRBD1,TRBJ1-5,19,TRBV4-1,NA,CASSQTPGQGAWLHQPQHF,TGCGCCAGCAGCCAGACACCGGGACAGGGGGCTTGGCTTCATCAGCCCCAGCATTTT
TRBD2,TRBJ2-1,14,TRBV10-1,few,CASSGGLVYNEQFF,TGCGCCAGCAGTGGGGGACTAGTCTACAATGAGCAGTTCTTC
NA,TRBJ1-4,15,TRBV6-6,few,CASGRGSAPNEKLFF,TGTGCCAGCGGGAGAGGGAGCGCGCCTAATGAAAAACTGTTTTTT
NA,TRBJ1-2,13,TRBV6-5,NA,CASSYSYNYGYTF,TGTGCCAGCAGTTACTCATATAACTATGGCTACACCTTC
TRBD2,TRBJ2-7,14,TRBV5-1,few,CASSYGTSGYEQYF,TGCGCCAGCAGTTACGGGACTAGCGGCTACGAGCAGTACTTC
TRBD1,TRBJ2-7,15,TRBV18,NA,CASSLGGTGDYEQYF,TGTGCCAGCTCCCTGGGGGGGACAGGGGACTACGAGCAGTACTTC
NA,TRBJ2-1,14,TRBV14,NA,CASSSVLANNEQFF,TGTGCCAGCAGCTCGGTTCTAGCGAACAATGAGCAGTTCTTC
NA,TRBJ1-6,17,TRBV25-1,NA,CASSATSGTPYNSPLHF,TGTGCCAGCAGTGCGACTTCCGGGACACCCTATAATTCACCCCTCCACTTT
TRBD2,TRBJ2-3,16,TRBV7-3,NA,CASSLTAGGIGDTQYF,TGTGCCAGCAGCTTAACAGCGGGGGGGATTGGAGATACGCAGTATTTT
NA,TRBJ2-7,15,TRBV4-2,few,CASSQEWRDNYEQYF,TGTGCCAGCAGCCAAGAGTGGCGGGATAACTACGAGCAGTACTTC
TRBD1,TRBJ1-5,15,TRBV6-1,NA,CASTMGQGLSQPQHF,TGTGCCAGCACAATGGGACAGGGTTTGTCTCAGCCCCAGCATTTT
NA,TRBJ2-3,14,TRBV13,NA,CASSPRPTTDTQYF,TGTGCCAGCAGCCCGCGGCCGACCACAGATACGCAGTATTTT
TRBD1,TRBJ2-5,14,TRBV11-2,NA,CASSSLDRAETQYF,TGTGCCAGCAGCTCGTTGGACAGGGCAGAGACCCAGTACTTC
NA,TRBJ2-1,15,TRBV27,NA,CASSLHTTDYNEQFF,TGTGCCAGCAGTTTGCACACCACAGATTACAATGAGCAGTTCTTC
NA,TRBJ1-1,14,TRBV18,NA,CASSPGHPSTEAFF,TGTGCCAGCTCACCAGGGCATCCGAGCACTGAAGCTTTCTTT
TRBD1,TRBJ2-3,15,TRBV7-3,NA,CASSSRQGYLDTQYF,TGTGCCAGCAGCTCAAGACAGGGGTATTTAGATACGCAGTATTTT
TRBD2,TRBJ2-3,17,TRBV7-8,few,CASSPGTSGGPRDTQYF,TGTGCCAGCAGCCCAGGGACTAGCGGGGGGCCCCGAGATACGCAGTATTTT
NA,TRBJ1-1,14,TRBV27,NA,CASSPQVLNTEAFF,TGTGCCAGCAGCCCACAGGTGCTTAACACTGAAGCTTTCTTT
NA,TRBJ1-1,15,TRBV7-8,few,CASSPYDRMNTEAFF,TGTGCCAGCAGCCCATACGACAGAATGAACACTGAAGCTTTCTTT
TRBD2,TRBJ2-7,17,TRBV27,NA,CASSWGSGEGSGYEQYF,TGTGCCAGCAGTTGGGGCTCCGGGGAGGGGAGCGGGTACGAGCAGTACTTC
TRBD1,TRBJ2-7,12,TRBV6-1,NA,CASSPTGAEQYF,TGTGCCAGCAGCCCGACAGGGGCCGAGCAGTACTTC
NA,TRBJ1-4,14,TRBV6-5,NA,CASRWGSTKAELFF,TGTGCCAGCAGGTGGGGCAGTACAAAGGCGGAACTGTTTTTT
NA,TRBJ2-5,12,TRBV5-6,once,CASGPRGETQYF,TGTGCCAGCGGTCCAAGGGGAGAGACCCAGTACTTC
TRBD1,TRBJ2-7,16,TRBV5-6,NA,CASSFATGQGAYEQYF,TGTGCCAGCAGCTTCGCGACCGGACAGGGAGCCTACGAGCAGTACTTC
NA,TRBJ2-5,12,TRBV29-1,NA,CSVEETGATQYF,TGCAGCGTTGAAGAGACGGGAGCGACCCAGTACTTC
NA,TRBJ1-4,16,TRBV7-9,once,CASSLDRQTTNEKLFF,TGTGCCAGCAGCTTAGACAGGCAAACAACTAATGAAAAACTGTTTTTT
TRBD1,TRBJ1-3,18,TRBV5-1,NA,CATSGGTGASLVGNTIYF,TGCGCCACCTCGGGAGGGACAGGGGCCTCTCTAGTCGGAAACACCATATATTTT
TRBD1,TRBJ2-3,14,TRBV28,NA,CASSWDSRTDTQYF,TGTGCCAGCAGTTGGGACAGCAGAACAGATACGCAGTATTTT
TRBD2,TRBJ2-5,13,TRBV11-3,NA,CASSGGGQETQYF,TGTGCCAGCAGCGGGGGGGGCCAAGAGACCCAGTACTTC
TRBD2,TRBJ2-1,14,TRBV9,NA,CASSVVGLGVEQFF,TGTGCCAGCAGCGTAGTGGGACTAGGGGTTGAGCAGTTCTTC
NA,TRBJ2-3,17,TRBV7-9,NA,CASSGVIRASIRSTQYF,TGTGCCAGCAGCGGAGTCATCCGGGCTAGCATTAGGTCTACGCAGTATTTT
NA,TRBJ2-3,14,TRBV14,few,CASSQDGRGSLQYF,TGTGCCAGCAGCCAAGATGGTCGCGGCAGTCTGCAGTATTTT
NA,TRBJ1-4,15,TRBV9,NA,CASSAQDSPPTKLFF,TGTGCCAGCAGCGCCCAAGACAGCCCGCCAACAAAACTGTTTTTT
NA,TRBJ1-2,13,TRBV25-1,NA,CASRTNVNYGYTF,TGTGCCAGCAGAACAAATGTCAACTATGGCTACACCTTC
TRBD2,TRBJ2-7,12,TRBV27,NA,CASSTSDYEQYF,TGTGCCAGCAGTACTAGCGACTACGAGCAGTACTTC
TRBD1,TRBJ2-3,14,TRBV28,once,CASSETGEGDTQYF,TGTGCCAGCAGCGAGACAGGGGAAGGAGATACGCAGTATTTT
NA,TRBJ1-5,15,TRBV30,NA,CAWSVTGFSNQPQHF,TGTGCCTGGAGCGTTACAGGGTTTAGCAATCAGCCCCAGCATTTT
NA,TRBJ2-7,15,TRBV7-9,NA,CASSLTGLASDEQYF,TGTGCCAGCAGCTTAACGGGGTTGGCGTCCGACGAGCAGTACTTC
TRBD1,TRBJ1-2,14,TRBV30,NA,CAWKANGQGYGYTF,TGTGCCTGGAAAGCGAATGGACAGGGATATGGCTACACCTTC
NA,TRBJ1-2,14,TRBV11-3,NA,CASSGGAQIYGYTF,TGTGCCAGCAGCGGCGGGGCCCAGATCTATGGCTACACCTTC
TRBD1,TRBJ2-7,14,TRBV30,few,CALSRRTGWYEQYF,TGTGCCCTGAGCCGCCGGACAGGGTGGTACGAGCAGTACTTC
NA,TRBJ1-6,13,TRBV2,NA,CASSEILASPLHF,TGTGCCAGCAGTGAGATATTGGCTTCACCCCTCCACTTT
NA,TRBJ2-1,17,TRBV9,NA,CASSVAKTSSSYNEQFF,TGTGCCAGCAGCGTAGCTAAGACTTCCAGCTCCTACAATGAGCAGTTCTTC
NA,TRBJ2-1,15,TRBV7-2,NA,CASSFRGGSYNEQFF,TGTGCCAGCAGCTTTCGTGGGGGGTCCTACAATGAGCAGTTCTTC
NA,TRBJ1-3,14,TRBV27,few,CASSLAGNTNTIYF,TGTGCCAGCAGTTTGGCAGGAAATACAAACACCATATATTTT
TRBD1,TRBJ1-1,17,TRBV13,NA,CASSYRTGGDPNTEAFF,TGTGCCAGCAGCTACCGGACAGGGGGAGACCCGAACACTGAAGCTTTCTTT
TRBD1,TRBJ1-2,13,TRBV2,NA,CASSETGDYGYTF,TGTGCCAGCTCGGAGACAGGGGACTATGGCTACACCTTC
TRBD1,TRBJ2-7,15,TRBV11-2,NA,CASSASYRGFDEQYF,TGTGCCAGCAGCGCGAGTTACAGGGGGTTCGACGAGCAGTACTTC
NA,TRBJ2-2,14,TRBV5-1,NA,CASSFGQGTGELFF,TGCGCCAGCAGCTTCGGTCAGGGTACCGGGGAGCTGTTTTTT
NA,TRBJ1-3,16,TRBV4-3,NA,CASSQDPLSSGNTIYF,TGCGCCAGCAGCCAAGACCCGCTGAGCTCTGGAAACACCATATATTTT
NA,TRBJ1-4,14,TRBV27,NA,CASSLGGSFEKLFF,TGTGCCAGCAGTTTAGGCGGGTCCTTCGAAAAACTGTTTTTT
NA,TRBJ2-7,13,TRBV7-2,NA,CASSSPTRREQYF,TGTGCCAGCAGCTCTCCGACTAGGAGGGAGCAGTACTTC
NA,TRBJ1-2,12,TRBV7-9,NA,CASSQEFHGYTF,TGTGCCAGCAGCCAGGAATTTCATGGCTACACCTTC
NA,TRBJ2-1,14,TRBV2,NA,CASSAPGSYNEQFF,TGTGCCAGCAGTGCGCCGGGGTCCTACAATGAGCAGTTCTTC
NA,TRBJ1-5,14,TRBV5-5,few,CASSLGGGNQPQHF,TGTGCCAGCAGCTTGGGGGGGGGCAATCAGCCCCAGCATTTT